Each of the 32 T cell receptor beta chains below was sequenced from the same sample in a study of CXCR3-negative and CXCR3-positive naive CD8 T cells. Notes on the study in general: CXCR3-negative naive cells had less hydrophobic TRB CDR3s than did CXCR3-positive naive cells.

These TCRs' antigens remain unknown. UMI-tagged TRB cDNA libraries were built via 5' RACE. TCRdb reprocessed the 5' RACE reads and stores each CDR3 protein as one record, lacking DNA. This sample lists about 120,000 distinct CDR3 sequences; its ten largest clones have around 0.36%. Material for sequencing was naive CXCR3+ CD8+ T cells from blood. Specified subset: CD45RO-CCR7+CD27+CD95- naive CD8+ T cells expressing CXCR3 (TNR3+). These receptors all come from a human donor in good health. Some clones in this sample may be carry-over from other donors' samples.

The V gene is TRBV20-1, the J gene TRBJ2-5; TCRdb proposes TRBD2, but this gene call is untestable without DNA. Germline-derived CDR1 and CDR2 are DFQATT and SNEGSKA (reference sequence). The CDR3 totals 21 residues. The CDR3 reads CSARGLDGLAGGPGMVETQYF.

V usage is TRBV2 and J usage is TRBJ2-4. Looked up from germline, CDR1 is SNHLY and CDR2 is FYNNEI. CDR3 length equals 15 residues. The CDR3 region is CASSGAGVAKNIQYF.

The chain's CDR3 is CASTIGGTGWETQYF. The rearrangement links TRBV7-2 to TRBJ2-5; TCRdb's assignment of TRBD1 cannot be checked, as there is no DNA. Germline V gene data show CDR1 as SGHTA and CDR2 as FQGNSA. There are 15 residues in the CDR3.

V gene TRBV19 combines with J gene TRBJ1-1. Germline CDR1 is LNHDA and CDR2 is SQIVND (reference sequence). There are 14 residues in the CDR3. This CDR3 is CASSHLAADTEAFF.

The gene calls are TRBV29-1 and TRBJ2-1; TCRdb gives TRBD2 as the D gene, but with no DNA this cannot be confirmed. CDR1 and CDR2 from the germline V gene are SQVTM and ANQGSEA. The CDR3 is made up of 15 amino acids. This CDR3 is CSVEDLLAGFNEQFF.

The V call is TRBV4-1, the J call TRBJ2-2; TCRdb gives TRBD2 as the D gene, but with no DNA this cannot be confirmed. The CDR3 spans 19 residues. CDR1 is MGHRA, CDR2 YSYEKL, per germline. The CDR3 region is CASSQEALAGGPNTGELFF.

The gene calls are TRBV5-1 and TRBJ2-3. Germline V CDR1 and CDR2: SGHRS, YFSETQ. The CDR3 length is 12 residues. CDR3 in amino acids: CASSGDYDTQYF.

The V call is TRBV20-1, the J call TRBJ2-3; as DNA is missing, the TRBD1 call by TCRdb cannot be tested. The CDR3 totals 14 residues. Per germline, CDR1 DFQATT and CDR2 SNEGSKA (reference sequence). CDR3: CSARGAGGADTQYF.

This chain's CDR3 is CASPATSETDNEQFF. The chain joins TRBV7-9 to TRBJ2-1; the D call from TCRdb, TRBD2, cannot be confirmed without DNA. The CDR3 contains 15 residues. Germline V gene sequence: CDR1 SEHNR, CDR2 FQNEAQ (reference sequence).

The CDR3 spells CASSQESGDYNEQFF. This chain connects TRBV14 to TRBJ2-1; TCRdb outputs TRBD2, but without DNA this stays unchecked. CDR1 is SGHDN, CDR2 FVKESK, per germline. The CDR3 has 15 amino acids. The variable domain in full, with the rest retrieved from reference TRBV14 and TRBJ2-1, is EAGVTQFPSHSVIEKGQTVTLRCDPISGHDNLYWYRRVMGKEIKFLLHFVKESKQDESGMPNNRFLAERTGGTYSTLKVQPAELEDSGVYFCASSQESGDYNEQFFGPGTRLTVL.

The genes are TRBV5-1 and TRBJ2-1; TCRdb proposes TRBD2, but this gene call is untestable without DNA. CDR3 length equals 16 residues. Germline CDR1 and CDR2: SGHRS and YFSETQ. The CDR3 loop reads CASSLTSPTPYNEQFF.

The chain joins TRBV7-9 to TRBJ2-2; as DNA is missing, the TRBD1 call by TCRdb cannot be tested. CDR1 is SEHNR, CDR2 FQNEAQ, per germline (reference sequence). The CDR3 spans 17 residues. The CDR3: CASSLGPGQGNTGELFF.

This chain connects TRBV4-1 to TRBJ2-7. The CDR3 is 14 amino acids. Germline V CDR1 and CDR2: MGHRA, YSYEKL. The CDR3 is CASSPYDFGYEQYF.

The chain joins TRBV9 to TRBJ2-7; the D gene TCRdb calls, TRBD1, cannot be checked with no DNA. Germline loops: CDR1 SGDLS, CDR2 YYNGEE. The CDR3 contains 15 residues. The CDR3 sequence: CASSATTGPSYEQYF. The variable domain in full, completed from reference TRBV9 and TRBJ2-7, reads DSGVTQTPKHLITATGQRVTLRCSPRSGDLSVYWYQQSLDQGLQFLIQYYNGEERAKGNILERFSAQQFPDLHSELNLSSLELGDSALYFCASSATTGPSYEQYFGPGTRLTVT.

J is TRBJ2-2 and V is TRBV27; TCRdb's assignment of TRBD2 cannot be checked, as there is no DNA. Germline CDR1 MNHEY, CDR2 SMNVEV (reference sequence). The CDR3 runs 16 residues. The CDR3 reads CASSLFSSGGTGELFF.

This chain joins TRBV20-1 and TRBJ2-7; without DNA, the TCRdb call of TRBD2 cannot be checked. Germline loops: CDR1 DFQATT, CDR2 SNEGSKA (reference sequence). The CDR3 runs to 17 residues. The CDR3 reads CSAKETSGRPRSYEQYF.

The CDR3 sequence: CSAGTRQETQYF. The chain combines TRBV20-1 with TRBJ2-5; the D call of TRBD1 rests on TCRdb alone, since no DNA is present to check it. The CDR3 consists of 12 residues. Germline V gene data show CDR1 as DFQATT and CDR2 as SNEGSKA (reference sequence).

The chain uses TRBV7-8 and TRBJ2-2; TCRdb's D call, TRBD1, is unchecked because there is no DNA. This CDR3 contains 15 residues. Germline V gene sequence: CDR1 SGHVS, CDR2 FQNEAQ. CDR3 residues: CASSLGASNTGELFF.

V is TRBV27 and J is TRBJ2-3; checking the TCRdb D call of TRBD2 is not possible without DNA. Germline lookup yields CDR1 MNHEY and CDR2 SMNVEV (reference sequence). CDR3 length: 13 amino acids. The CDR3 loop reads CASSLANTDTQYF.

V usage is TRBV28 and J usage is TRBJ2-7. The CDR3 runs to 13 residues. The V gene's germline CDR1 is MDHEN and CDR2 SYDVKM. This CDR3 is CASSLNNLYEQYF.

The chain employs TRBV11-2 and TRBJ1-1; TCRdb picks TRBD1, but there is no DNA to check that call. In germline, CDR1 is SGHAT, CDR2 FQNNGV. The CDR3 contains 15 residues. The CDR3 region is CASRYTGSWVTEAFF. The full variable domain, in which reference TRBV11-2 and TRBJ1-1 provide the parts outside the CDR3, is EAGVAQSPRYKIIEKRQSVAFWCNPISGHATLYWYQQILGQGPKLLIQFQNNGVVDDSQLPKDRFSAERLKGVDSTLKIQPAKLEDSAVYLCASRYTGSWVTEAFFGQGTRLTVV.

The chain's CDR3 is CASSTGQMYSNQPQHF. V usage is TRBV7-6 and J usage is TRBJ1-5; as DNA is missing, the TRBD1 call by TCRdb cannot be tested. Looked up from germline, CDR1 is SGHVS and CDR2 is FNYEAQ. The CDR3 runs to 16 residues.

V gene TRBV5-1 combines with J gene TRBJ2-1; the D gene TCRdb calls, TRBD1, cannot be checked with no DNA. The CDR3 is 19 amino acids. CDR1 SGHRS and CDR2 YFSETQ come from the germline V gene. This chain's CDR3 is CASRVEAMTANLRYNEQFF.

This chain connects TRBV6-5 to TRBJ1-4; the D call of TRBD1 rests on TCRdb alone, since no DNA is present to check it. Germline assignment: CDR1 MNHEY and CDR2 SVGAGI. This CDR3 has 15 amino acids. CDR3 sequence reads: CASSYRGRGNEKLFF.

The rearrangement joins TRBV7-9 to TRBJ2-7; no DNA is available, so the TRBD1 call from TCRdb remains unchecked. Germline assignment: CDR1 SEHNR and CDR2 FQNEAQ (reference sequence). The CDR3 has 12 amino acids. CDR3 residues: CASSPGPFEQYF.

The chain carries TRBV19 and TRBJ2-3; no DNA is available, so the TRBD1 call from TCRdb remains unchecked. Germline CDR1 is LNHDA and CDR2 is SQIVND (reference sequence). This CDR3 has 14 amino acids. CDR3 residues: CASSIQTDADTQYF.

The chain employs TRBV7-9 and TRBJ2-7; there is no DNA to check the TCRdb D call of TRBD1. The CDR3 contains 16 residues. Germline-derived CDR1 and CDR2 are SEHNR and FQNEAQ (reference sequence). The CDR3 region is CASSKSPDRGLYEQYF.

The V and J genes are TRBV13 and TRBJ1-1; lacking DNA, the TRBD1 call made by TCRdb goes unchecked. The CDR3 consists of 13 residues. CDR1 is PRHDT, CDR2 FYEKMQ, per germline (reference sequence). CDR3 region: CASSPSGAVEAFF. Supplemented by reference TRBV13 and TRBJ1-1, the full variable domain reads AAGVIQSPRHLIKEKRETATLKCYPIPRHDTVYWYQQGPGQDPQFLISFYEKMQSDKGSIPDRFSAQQFSDYHSELNMSSLELGDSALYFCASSPSGAVEAFFGQGTRLTVV.

The rearrangement links TRBV12-3 or TRBV12-4 to TRBJ1-2; checking the TCRdb D call of TRBD1 is not possible without DNA. The CDR3 is 14 residues long. CDR3 loop: CASSLARDLYGYTF.

The genes are TRBV5-4 and TRBJ2-1; without DNA, the TCRdb call of TRBD1 cannot be checked. Germline CDR1 SGHNT, CDR2 YYREEE (reference sequence). The CDR3 covers 15 residues. CDR3 residues: CASRGVGVAYNEQFF.

The chain recombines TRBV11-2 with TRBJ1-2; the TRBD1 assignment by TCRdb is unverifiable without DNA. Germline loops: CDR1 SGHAT, CDR2 FQNNGV. The CDR3 runs 14 residues. The CDR3 loop reads CASSLPGSAYGYTF.

V gene TRBV5-1 combines with J gene TRBJ2-7; the TCRdb D gene call, TRBD2, has no DNA to confirm it. CDR1 and CDR2 (germline): SGHRS, YFSETQ. The CDR3 length is 13 residues. This CDR3 reads CASRPPSGHEQYF. Full variable domain (rest looked up from reference TRBV5-1 and TRBJ2-7): KAGVTQTPRYLIKTRGQQVTLSCSPISGHRSVSWYQQTPGQGLQFLFEYFSETQRNKGNFPGRFSGRQFSNSRSEMNVSTLELGDSALYLCASRPPSGHEQYFGPGTRLTVT.